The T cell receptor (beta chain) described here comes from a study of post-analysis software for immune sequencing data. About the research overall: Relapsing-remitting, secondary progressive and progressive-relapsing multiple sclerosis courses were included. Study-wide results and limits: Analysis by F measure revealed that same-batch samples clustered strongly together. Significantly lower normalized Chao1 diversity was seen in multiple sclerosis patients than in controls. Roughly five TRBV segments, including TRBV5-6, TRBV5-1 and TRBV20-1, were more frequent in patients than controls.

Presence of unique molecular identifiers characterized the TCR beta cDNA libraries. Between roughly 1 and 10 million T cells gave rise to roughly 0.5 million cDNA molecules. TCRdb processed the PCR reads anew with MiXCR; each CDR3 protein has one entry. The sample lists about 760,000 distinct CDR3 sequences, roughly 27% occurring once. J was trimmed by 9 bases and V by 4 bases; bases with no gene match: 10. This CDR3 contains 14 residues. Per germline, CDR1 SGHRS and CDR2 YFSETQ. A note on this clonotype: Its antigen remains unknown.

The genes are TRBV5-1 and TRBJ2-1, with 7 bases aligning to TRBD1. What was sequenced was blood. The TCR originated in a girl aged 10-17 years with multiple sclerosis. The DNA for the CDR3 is TGCGCCAGCAGCCCGCCGTCACGGACAGGTGAGCAGTTCTTC. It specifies CASSPPSRTGEQFF.